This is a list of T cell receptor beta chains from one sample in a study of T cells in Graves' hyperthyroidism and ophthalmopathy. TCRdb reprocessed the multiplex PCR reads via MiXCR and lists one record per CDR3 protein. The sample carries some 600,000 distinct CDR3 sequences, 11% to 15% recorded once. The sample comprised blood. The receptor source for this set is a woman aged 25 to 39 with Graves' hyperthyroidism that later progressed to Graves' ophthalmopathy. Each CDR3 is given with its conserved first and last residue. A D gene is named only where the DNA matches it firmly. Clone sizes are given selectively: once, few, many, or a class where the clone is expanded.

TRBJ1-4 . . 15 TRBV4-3 TGCGCCAGCAGCCAAGGTCGGAAGATTAATGAAAAACTGTTTTTT CASSQGRKINEKLFF
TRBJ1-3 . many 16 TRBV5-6 TGTGCCAGCAGCGTGGGGTCCGTGGGCTTTGGAAACACCATATATTTT CASSVGSVGFGNTIYF
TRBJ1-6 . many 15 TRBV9 TGTGCCAGCAGCGTAGACGGGGGCACGGGTTCACCCCTCCACTTT CASSVDGGTGSPLHF
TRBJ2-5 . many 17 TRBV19 TGTGCCAGTAGTATAGGGGACGGCATAAGGGAAACAGAGACCCAGTACTTC CASSIGDGIRETETQYF
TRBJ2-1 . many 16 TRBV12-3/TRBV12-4 TGTGCCAGCAGCTATACAGTCTGGGGGTTGTACAATGAGCAGTTCTTC CASSYTVWGLYNEQFF
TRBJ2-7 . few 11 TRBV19 TGTGCCAGTCAGCAGGGGTACGAGCAGTACTTC CASQQGYEQYF
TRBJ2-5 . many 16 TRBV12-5 TGTGCTAGTGGTTTGGTTCTGGGAAGGGTGACGGAGACCCAGTACTTC CASGLVLGRVTETQYF
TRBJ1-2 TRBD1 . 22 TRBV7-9 TGTGCCAGCAGCCAAACCCTCCTGGGACAGGGGGCGACACAGACCTCTAACTATGGCTACACCTTC CASSQTLLGQGATQTSNYGYTF
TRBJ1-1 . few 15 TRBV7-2 TGTGCCAGCAGCCAATACGGTTGGGGAAACACTGAAGCTTTCTTT CASSQYGWGNTEAFF
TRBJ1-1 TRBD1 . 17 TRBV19 TGTGCCAGTAGTATCTCCCTATCCGGGACAGCTTACACTGAAGCTTTCTTT CASSISLSGTAYTEAFF
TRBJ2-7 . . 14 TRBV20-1 TGCAGTGCTAGAGATTATGCCAGGGATTACGAGCAGTACTTC CSARDYARDYEQYF
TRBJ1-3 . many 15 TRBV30 TGTGCCTGGGCTGCCAAGGGGGGCTCTGGAAACACCATATATTTT CAWAAKGGSGNTIYF
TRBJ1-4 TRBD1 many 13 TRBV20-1 TGCAGTGCTGGGGACAGGGGGATTGAAAAACTGTTTTTT CSAGDRGIEKLFF
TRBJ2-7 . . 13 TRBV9 TGTGCCAGCAGCGTCTCCCAACTAGGCGAGCAGTACTTC CASSVSQLGEQYF
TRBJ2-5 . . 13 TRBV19 TGTGCCAGTAGTATGAAAGGGCGAGAGACCCAGTACTTC CASSMKGRETQYF
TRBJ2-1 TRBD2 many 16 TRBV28 TGTGCCAGCAGTTCCCGACTAGCGGGAAGGGGGGGTGAGCAGTTCTTC CASSSRLAGRGGEQFF
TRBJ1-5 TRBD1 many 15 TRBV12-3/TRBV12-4 TGTGCCAGCAGTTCGGGGCAGGGGGATTATCAGCCCCAGCATTTT CASSSGQGDYQPQHF
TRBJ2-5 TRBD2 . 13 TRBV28 TGTGCCAGCAACAAGGGGAGGGGAGAGACCCAGTACTTC CASNKGRGETQYF
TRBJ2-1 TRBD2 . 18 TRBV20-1 TGCAGTGCTAGAGAGCCAACTAGCGGAGCCCCCCGCTACAATGAGCAGTTCTTC CSAREPTSGAPRYNEQFF
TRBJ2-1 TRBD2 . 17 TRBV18 TGTGCCAGCTCCCCCCAGGTTAGCGGGAGCTCCTACAATGAGCAGTTCTTC CASSPQVSGSSYNEQFF
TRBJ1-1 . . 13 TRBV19 TGTGCCAGTAGTATATCCGGGGCCACTGAAGCTTTCTTT CASSISGATEAFF
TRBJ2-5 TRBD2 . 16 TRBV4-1 TGCGCCAGCAGCCAAGGGCCTAGCGGGGCGCAAGAGACCCAGTACTTC CASSQGPSGAQETQYF
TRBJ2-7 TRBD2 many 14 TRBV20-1 TGCAGTGCCCGGCTAGCGGGGGACCCCTACGAGCAGTACTTC CSARLAGDPYEQYF
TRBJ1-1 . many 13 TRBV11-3 TGTGCCAGCAGCTTGCAAGGGGGCACTGAAGCTTTCTTT CASSLQGGTEAFF
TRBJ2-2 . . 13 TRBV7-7 TGTGCTAGCAGCAAAGACATAACCGGGGAGCTGTTTTTT CASSKDITGELFF
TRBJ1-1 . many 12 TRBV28 TGTGCCAGCACCGCCGGCGGGACTGAAGCTTTCTTT CASTAGGTEAFF
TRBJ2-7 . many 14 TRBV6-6 TGTGCCAGCAGTTACGTTGCGGGTAGCTACGAGCAGTACTTC CASSYVAGSYEQYF
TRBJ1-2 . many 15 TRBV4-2 TGTGCCAGCAGCCAAGAACAAGGGTCCTCCTATGGCTACACCTTC CASSQEQGSSYGYTF
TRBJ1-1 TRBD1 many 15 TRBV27 TGTGCCAGCAGTTTAAACGGACAGGCGGGAACTGAAGCTTTCTTT CASSLNGQAGTEAFF
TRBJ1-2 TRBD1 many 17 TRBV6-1 TGTGCCAGCAGTCTCTTACAGGGGGAGGTTTTTGACTATGGCTACACCTTC CASSLLQGEVFDYGYTF
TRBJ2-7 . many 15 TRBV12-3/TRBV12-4 TGTGCCAGCACCCATAGCGATGCTGGACTTCACGAGCAGTACTTC CASTHSDAGLHEQYF
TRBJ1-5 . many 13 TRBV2 TGTGCCAGCAGTGAGGGCCGGAATCAGCCCCAGCATTTT CASSEGRNQPQHF
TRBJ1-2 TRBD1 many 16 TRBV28 TGTGCCAGCAGTCCGGGACAGATACAGCTTAACTATGGCTACACCTTC CASSPGQIQLNYGYTF
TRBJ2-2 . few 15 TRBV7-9 TGTGCCAGCAGCTTAAACAGCGCGAACACCGGGGAGCTGTTTTTT CASSLNSANTGELFF
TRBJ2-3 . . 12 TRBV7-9 TGTGCCAGCCGCTCCCAGGCAGATACTCAGTATTTT CASRSQADTQYF
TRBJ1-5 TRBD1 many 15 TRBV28 TGTGCCAGCAGTACTTATAGACAGGGTCATCAGCCCCAGCATTTT CASSTYRQGHQPQHF
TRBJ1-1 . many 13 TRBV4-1 TGCGCCAGCAGCCAAGATCCGGGAACTGAAGCTTTCTTT CASSQDPGTEAFF